This TCR beta chain appears in the sequencing data of a study of T cell changes during pregnancy in multiple sclerosis. In its sample, this clone was seen once. The CDR3 runs to 15 residues. The trim removed 1 base at V and 1 base at J, leaving 4 bases unmatched. The germline gives CDR1 SGHDT, CDR2 YYEEEE. The protocol was immunoSEQ multiplex PCR, while the TCRdb copy is restricted to in-frame clones and leaves out a portion. The profile shows 45,000 to 55,000 clones, approximately 92% of them singletons. The V and J genes are TRBV5-6 and TRBJ2-7; 8 nucleotides align to TRBD2. The receptor was isolated from a female donor with multiple sclerosis, enrolled in a pregnancy study. Sequences were derived from CD4+ T cells from peripheral blood mononuclear cells, sampled after pregnancy. CDR3 DNA sequence: TGTGCCAGCAGCTTGCTGAGCGGGAGTTCCTACGAGCAGTACTTC. It yields the protein CASSLLSGSSYEQYF.